This entry features one T cell receptor beta chain sequence. This specimen comes from a study of T cell responses to AZD1222 COVID-19 vaccine. Measured with immunoSEQ multiplex PCR; TCRdb has only the in-frame clones, and not every one. The sample carries 84,000 or so clones, approximately 88% recorded once. Germline assignment: CDR1 MDHEN and CDR2 SYDVKM. Trimming cost V 3 bases and J 5 bases; bases outside gene matches: 3. The CDR3 is 14 amino acids. The source was peripheral blood, collected on day 0 of AZD1222 vaccination. The chain links TRBV28 to TRBJ1-4, with 7 bases that match TRBD1. The sequence was collected from an adult in good health. The DNA of the CDR3 is TGTGCCAGCAGTTTGCAGGGGGGGAATGAAAAACTGTTTTTT. Protein product: CASSLQGGNEKLFF.